The T cell receptor beta chain under discussion was sequenced for a study of blood T cell repertoires in COVID-19. Study-wide background: The samples span acute and convalescent COVID-19 from the United States, Italy and Spain. The cDNA or gDNA used as material had been derived from T cells, B-cell-depleted T cells, or PBMCs.

This clone was seen more than once but under ten times. Germline V gene sequence: CDR1 MDHEN, CDR2 SYDVKM. V trimming: 7 bases; J trimming: 3 bases; junction bases outside the gene matches: 4. This CDR3 contains 13 residues. Clones were read by immunoSEQ multiplex PCR, and TCRdb kept only the in-frame ones, dropping some. The profile shows some 200,000 clones, roughly 85% of them singletons. Sequencing was performed on peripheral blood. The clonotype was recovered from a woman aged 55-75 years with acute or convalescent COVID-19. The chain uses TRBV28 and TRBJ2-7; 9 positions match TRBD2. For the CDR3, the DNA is TGTGCCAGCAATCTAGCGGGGCACTACGAGCAGTACTTC. Translating gives CASNLAGHYEQYF.